These 19 T cell receptor beta chains were all obtained from the same sample, sequenced in a study of blood T cell repertoires in COVID-19. Libraries were prepared by immunoSEQ multiplex PCR; TCRdb keeps only in-frame clonotypes and omits some of them. In the table there are 150,000 to 200,000 clones, around 82% of which are singletons. Input material: peripheral blood. The receptor source for this set is an elderly woman with acute or convalescent COVID-19.

The rearrangement joins TRBV29-1 to TRBJ2-1; a weak D match, TRBD2 (5 bases). The germline V gene encodes CDR1 SQVTM and CDR2 ANQGSEA. The V end was cut by 7 bases, the J end by 0 bases, with 10 bases between. This CDR3 has 13 amino acids. CDR3 sequence (DNA): TGCAGCGGAATGGCGGGCTCCTACAATGAGCAGTTCTTC. Its protein is CSGMAGSYNEQFF.

V is TRBV5-1 and J is TRBJ2-5, with TRBD1 identical over 9 bases. The germline V gene encodes CDR1 SGHRS and CDR2 YFSETQ. V lost 1 base to trimming and J lost 4 bases; unmatched junction nucleotides: 8. The CDR3 totals 16 residues. CDR3 in amino acids: CASSLTGQGGGETQYF. CDR3 DNA: TGCGCCAGCAGCTTGACGGGACAGGGAGGAGGAGAGACCCAGTACTTC.

The CDR3 coding sequence is TGCAGCGTTCCCCAGACTAGCGGGAGGGCCGGTGAGCAGTTCTTC. Amino acid sequence: CSVPQTSGRAGEQFF. The J gene is TRBJ2-1, the V gene TRBV29-1; the match to TRBD2 covers 14 bases. V shed 5 bases and J 9 bases; nucleotides not matched to a gene: 9. CDR3 length: 15 residues. Germline V gene sequence: CDR1 SQVTM, CDR2 ANQGSEA.

The chain joins TRBV5-1 to TRBJ1-4, with D possibly being TRBD1 (6 bases). The CDR3 contains 14 residues. The V end was cut by 4 bases, the J end by 4 bases, with 11 bases between. Per germline, CDR1 SGHRS and CDR2 YFSETQ. The CDR3 nucleotides are TGCGCCAGCAGCGCGACAGGCGATAATGAAAAACTGTTTTTT. Encoded protein: CASSATGDNEKLFF.

The gene calls are TRBV14 and TRBJ2-4; D possibly corresponds to TRBD1 (6 bases). Between the trimmed V and J ends, which lost 0 bases and 0 bases, there was a span of 12 bases. Germline CDR1 SGHDN, CDR2 FVKESK. The CDR3 loop spans 17 amino acids. The CDR3 here is CASSQDRGTLAKNIQYF. The CDR3 DNA reads as TGTGCCAGCAGCCAAGACAGGGGCACCTTAGCCAAAAACATTCAGTACTTC.

The gene calls are TRBV5-6 and TRBJ1-1; D remains ambiguous. The germline gives CDR1 SGHDT, CDR2 YYEEEE. V lost 4 bases, J lost 2 bases, and 9 bases lay in between. This CDR3 region has 13 residues. The CDR3 spells CASSPNSNTEAFF. CDR3 nucleotides: TGTGCCAGCAGCCCCAACAGTAACACTGAAGCTTTCTTT.

This clone was recorded only once. The chain employs TRBV6-5 and TRBJ2-5; D perhaps matches TRBD2 (6 bases). This CDR3 spans 15 amino acids. Trimming pared 7 bases from V and 5 bases from J, leaving 20 bases between. The germline CDR1 and CDR2 sequences are MNHEY and SVGAGI. The CDR3 DNA sequence: TGTGCCAGCACCTCGGGCGGGACCCCATCTGAGACCCAGTACTTC. Translated: CASTSGGTPSETQYF.

The chain joins TRBV5-1 to TRBJ2-7; TRBD1 is a possible D gene (6 bases). Germline V gene sequence: CDR1 SGHRS, CDR2 YFSETQ. The CDR3 length is 16 residues. V lost 0 bases to trimming and J lost 7 bases, with 20 bases between them. Here the CDR3 reads CASSLAPGRAQGEQYF. The DNA of the CDR3 is TGCGCCAGCAGCTTGGCACCAGGGCGGGCCCAGGGGGAGCAGTACTTC. The full variable domain, in which reference TRBV5-1 and TRBJ2-7 provide the parts outside the CDR3, is KAGVTQTPRYLIKTRGQQVTLSCSPISGHRSVSWYQQTPGQGLQFLFEYFSETQRNKGNFPGRFSGRQFSNSRSEMNVSTLELGDSALYLCASSLAPGRAQGEQYFGPGTRLTVT.

The chain recombines TRBV21-1 with TRBJ1-5; TRBD1, the table's D call, was not compared with the DNA. TRBV21-1 is given as a pseudogene. The CDR3 runs 15 residues. The CDR3 spells CASHRDRAGNQPQHF. CDR3 DNA: TGTGCCAGCCACCGGGACAGGGCTGGCAATCAGCCCCAGCATTTT.

The genes are TRBV19 and TRBJ1-4; 7 bases fit TRBD1. In germline, CDR1 is LNHDA, CDR2 SQIVND (reference sequence). The J segment lost 5 bases and the V segment lost 4 bases, leaving 4 bases of the junction unmatched. This CDR3 contains 14 residues. The CDR3 loop is CASSRTGPNEKLFF. In DNA, the CDR3 is TGTGCCAGTAGTAGGACAGGACCCAATGAAAAACTGTTTTTT.

The rearrangement links TRBV5-1 to TRBJ1-2, with 9 bases that match TRBD1. V lost 0 bases, J lost 6 bases, and 6 bases stayed unmatched. The CDR3 loop spans 15 amino acids. CDR1 and CDR2 (germline): SGHRS, YFSETQ. Written as DNA, the CDR3 is TGCGCCAGCAGCTTGGAAGGGACAGGGCCCGATGGCTACACCTTC. Residues: CASSLEGTGPDGYTF.

With respect to this clone: Other nucleotide sequences in the sample specify the same CDR3. V and J are TRBV3-1 (or the pseudogene TRBV3-2) and TRBJ2-7; D unclear. The germline V gene encodes CDR1 LGHDT and CDR2 YNNKEL (reference sequence). This CDR3 is built from 11 residues. The V gene lost 3 bases and the J gene lost 4 bases, with 4 bases spanning the gap. The CDR3 region is CASSQYYEQYF. The CDR3 DNA reads as TGTGCCAGCAGCCAGTATTACGAGCAGTACTTC.

The gene calls are TRBV3-1 (or the pseudogene TRBV3-2) and TRBJ1-2, with D hard to call. There are 13 residues in the CDR3. The V end was cut by 1 base, the J end by 5 bases, with 8 bases between. The germline CDR1 and CDR2 sequences are LGHDT and YNNKEL (reference sequence). The CDR3 DNA is TGTGCCAGCAGCCAAGGGCCGGGATATGGCTACACCTTC. Translating it yields CASSQGPGYGYTF.

This clone has a handful of counts. The chain carries TRBV7-2 and TRBJ2-7, with a possible D match to TRBD2 (6 bases). Trimming shortened V by 0 bases and J by 2 bases, and 11 bases separated the two germline ends. The CDR3 loop spans 15 amino acids. The V gene's germline CDR1 is SGHTA and CDR2 FQGNSA. The DNA for the CDR3 is TGTGCCAGCAGCTTAGCCGGGACTTTAACCTACGAGCAGTACTTC. This encodes CASSLAGTLTYEQYF.

The chain recombines TRBV10-3 with TRBJ1-2, with 9 bases fitting TRBD1. The junction had 11 bases not matched to a gene; V was cut back by 7 bases and J by 8 bases. CDR1 is ENHRY, CDR2 SYGVKD, per germline. The CDR3 length is 14 residues. CDR3 sequence reads: CAINAGTGSEGYTF. CDR3 nucleotides: TGTGCCATCAATGCCGGGACAGGGTCGGAAGGCTACACCTTC.

This chain joins TRBV6-5 and TRBJ1-3; weak D call: TRBD1 (6 bases). The V gene's germline CDR1 is MNHEY and CDR2 SVGAGI. This CDR3 is 15 amino acids long. V was pared by 5 bases and J by 3 bases, with 14 bases between. DNA of the CDR3: TGTGCCAGCAGTAATTCAGGGGCGAATGGAAACACCATATATTTT. Protein sequence: CASSNSGANGNTIYF.

This chain links TRBV3-1 (or the pseudogene TRBV3-2) with TRBJ2-3; TRBD2 matches 7 bases. In germline, CDR1 is LGHDT, CDR2 YNNKEL (reference sequence). Losses at the gene ends were 4 bases for V and 1 base for J; bases not matched to a gene: 5. This CDR3 region has 15 residues. The CDR3 is CASSRSSGRTDTQYF. The DNA of the CDR3 is TGTGCCAGCAGCCGTTCTAGCGGACGCACAGATACGCAGTATTTT.

This rearrangement joins TRBV18 to TRBJ2-5, with TRBD2 matching over 8 bases. Germline assignment: CDR1 KGHSH and CDR2 LQKENI. V was pared by 3 bases and J by 1 base, with 1 base of the junction left unmatched. CDR3 length equals 14 residues. The CDR3 nucleotides are TGTGCCAGCTCACCCCGGGAGGGCCAAGAGACCCAGTACTTC. This translates into CASSPREGQETQYF.

This clone was picked up one time. The chain combines TRBV19 with TRBJ2-3, with D possibly being TRBD2 (6 bases). Germline CDR1 and CDR2: LNHDA and SQIVND (reference sequence). CDR3 size: 15 residues. Trimming left V 7 bases short and J 0 bases short, with 14 bases between. CDR3 loop: CASTSTGGSTDTQYF. The CDR3 DNA is TGTGCCAGTACCTCGACCGGGGGAAGCACAGATACGCAGTATTTT.